This entry concerns a single T cell receptor beta chain. Its antigen is undetermined. As it was prepared, the TCRbeta library received unique molecular identifiers. TCRdb called the PCR reads again in MiXCR, with one record for every CDR3 protein. Found here are roughly 790,000 distinct CDR3 sequences, approximately 15% of them singletons; the top ten hold 5%. CDR3 length equals 12 residues. Germline V gene data show CDR1 as LNHDA and CDR2 as SQIVND (reference sequence). The ends were cut back, 7 bases at V and 5 bases at J, with 11 bases in the middle. This sample was included in a study of T-cell reconstitution after alpha-beta-depleted transplantation in children. Study observations and caveats: T cells produced anew were the main source of T-cell counts and diversity one year after transplant. About two months after transplant, alpha-beta T cells reportedly came from several hundred expanded graft clones. Several patients had high TCRbeta diversity at day 60; it came from surviving recipient T cells and thymic progenitors.

The sequencing used PBMCs, mostly from graft donor cells, collected 360 days after TCRalphabeta/CD19-depleted stem cell transplant. The origin of this receptor is a male patient younger than 18 who had a stem cell transplant for acute lymphoblastic leukemia, so the T cells may come from the graft donor. The chain joins TRBV19 to TRBJ2-5; maybe TRBD1 (5 bases). In DNA form, the CDR3 reads TGTGCCAGTAAGGGGTTTGGGGAGACCCAGTACTTC. Amino acids: CASKGFGETQYF.